The entry that follows covers one T cell receptor beta chain sequence. This sample is part of a study of T cell changes during pregnancy in multiple sclerosis. TCRdb's table, derived via immunoSEQ multiplex PCR, lists solely in-frame clones and lacks some. The sample carries 40,000 to 60,000 clones, 90% to 95% recorded once. The germline V gene has CDR1 SGHRS and CDR2 YFSETQ. The CDR3 has 14 amino acids. J gave up 10 bases and V 5 bases, and 14 bases lay outside the gene matches. The sequence was collected from a female donor with multiple sclerosis, enrolled in a pregnancy study. The sample in question was CD4+ T cells from peripheral blood mononuclear cells, obtained before pregnancy. The V and J genes are TRBV5-1 and TRBJ1-1; 7 bases are shared with TRBD1. The CDR3 DNA follows: TGCGCCAGCAGACTTATCGCAGGGGGAGTGGGAGCTTTCTTT. Translated: CASRLIAGGVGAFF.